These 23 T cell receptor beta chains came from one sample sequenced in a study of cytomegalovirus exposure and HLA in healthy donors. The method was immunoSEQ multiplex PCR; TCRdb's version includes in-frame clones alone and lacks a portion of them. The sample comprises some 120,000 clones, approximately 90% of which are singletons, and roughly 2% rests with the top ten. Sequenced input: PBMCs. Receptors were obtained from a woman under 30 in good health and CMV-seronegative.

The gene calls are TRBV11-3 and TRBJ2-7; 8 bases agree with TRBD2. J was trimmed by 1 base and V by 1 base; bases with no gene match: 6. Germline assignment: CDR1 SGHNT and CDR2 YENEEA. The CDR3 is made up of 16 amino acids. CDR3 protein: CASSLVVIAGSYEQYF. CDR3 sequence (DNA): TGTGCCAGCAGCTTAGTGGTGATAGCGGGATCCTACGAGCAGTACTTC.

The gene calls are TRBV5-4 and TRBJ2-5, with TRBD1 identical over 7 bases. CDR1 is SGHNT and CDR2 is YYREEE in the germline V gene (reference sequence). This CDR3 region has 15 residues. The trim removed 4 bases at V and 4 bases at J, leaving 10 bases unmatched. In nucleotides, the CDR3 is TGTGCCAGCAGCCTGACCGGGACAGATCCAGAGACCCAGTACTTC. It translates to CASSLTGTDPETQYF.

The rearrangement links TRBV6-5 to TRBJ1-2; the D gene is possibly TRBD1 (6 bases). The CDR3 extends over 14 amino acids. Germline lookup yields CDR1 MNHEY and CDR2 SVGAGI. V dropped 5 bases and J dropped 3 bases, with 13 bases sitting between them. This CDR3 reads CASSRQETDYGYTF. In nucleotides, the CDR3 is TGTGCCAGCAGTCGACAGGAGACGGACTATGGCTACACCTTC.

The chain couples TRBV5-6 to TRBJ1-3; maybe TRBD1 (6 bases). V was cut by 4 bases and J by 0 bases, with 14 bases left in between. From germline, CDR1 is SGHDT and CDR2 YYEEEE. This CDR3 region has 16 residues. Here the CDR3 DNA reads TGTGCCAGCAGCCTAGAGGACAGAACCTCTGGAAACACCATATATTTT. It specifies CASSLEDRTSGNTIYF.

CDR3 nucleotides: TGTGCCAGCAGTGAAGACTACCCCGGCGGTTCCTACAATGAGCAGTTCTTC. Encoded protein: CASSEDYPGGSYNEQFF. The V and J genes are TRBV2 and TRBJ2-1; no firm D call. The CDR3 sequence is 17 residues long. Trimming took off 1 base at V and 1 base at J, with 14 bases between the two ends. The germline CDR1 and CDR2 sequences are SNHLY and FYNNEI. Based on the CDR3 plus reference TRBV2 and TRBJ2-1, the full variable domain is EPEVTQTPSHQVTQMGQEVILRCVPISNHLYFYWYRQILGQKVEFLVSFYNNEISEKSEIFDDQFSVERPDGSNFTLKIRSTKLEDSAMYFCASSEDYPGGSYNEQFFGPGTRLTVL.

This chain links TRBV5-1 with TRBJ2-3; the match to TRBD1 covers 8 bases. Germline V gene lookup returns CDR1 SGHRS and CDR2 YFSETQ. V dropped 3 bases and J dropped 15; count of bases not matched to a gene: 12. The CDR3 spans 13 residues. The CDR3 here is CASSSLGQGLSYF. The CDR3 bases are TGCGCCAGCAGCTCATTAGGACAGGGCTTAAGCTATTTT.

The chain joins TRBV2 to TRBJ2-1, with D maybe TRBD2 (5 bases). V lost 6 bases and J lost 5, with 17 bases in between. The germline V gene has CDR1 SNHLY and CDR2 FYNNEI. The CDR3 sequence is 15 residues long. CDR3 in amino acids: CASSALAAENNEQFF. The CDR3 bases are TGTGCCAGCAGCGCCTTGGCAGCGGAAAACAATGAGCAGTTCTTC.

The chain has TRBV6-1 and TRBJ2-1; 7 bases fit TRBD1. This CDR3 region has 15 residues. With 6 bases clipped from V and 2 bases from J, the junction kept 7 bases outside the gene matches. CDR1 and CDR2 (germline): MNHNS, SASEGT. The CDR3 nucleotides are TGTGCCAGCAGCCTTGACAGGGAACCCTACAATGAGCAGTTCTTC. Protein product: CASSLDREPYNEQFF.

V is TRBV7-8 and J is TRBJ2-6, with D hard to call. Germline CDR1 and CDR2: SGHVS and FQNEAQ. The ends were cut back, 1 base at V and 2 bases at J, with 21 bases in the middle. The CDR3 sequence is 20 residues long. DNA of the CDR3: TGTGCCAGCAGCTTAGAGAGAGGATGGGTTCGGTTTACTGGGGCCAACGTCCTGACTTTC. Translated, it gives CASSLERGWVRFTGANVLTF.

This chain uses TRBV2 with TRBJ2-4; tentatively, D is TRBD1 (6 bases). There are 16 residues in the CDR3. The germline CDR1 and CDR2 sequences are SNHLY and FYNNEI. With 6 bases removed from V and 0 bases from J, the gap between germline ends came to 15 bases. CDR3 sequence (DNA): TGTGCCAGCAGGCCGACAGGAAACCTAGCCAAAAACATTCAGTACTTC. Amino acids: CASRPTGNLAKNIQYF.

This chain connects TRBV7-3 to TRBJ2-7; 7 bases map to TRBD1. Germline values: CDR1 SGHTA, CDR2 FQGTGA. The CDR3 totals 17 residues. V gave up 2 bases and J gave up 0 bases; unmatched junction bases: 10. CDR3 nucleotide sequence: TGTGCCAGCAGCTTAGTACAGGGGCTTCGAAGCTCCTACGAGCAGTACTTC. The encoded protein is CASSLVQGLRSSYEQYF.

V is TRBV6-1 and J is TRBJ1-2, with TRBD1 as a possible D gene (6 bases). Germline CDR1 is MNHNS and CDR2 is SASEGT. V lost 2 bases, J lost 7 bases, and 14 bases lay in between. CDR3 length: 14 residues. The CDR3 nucleotides read TGTGCCAGCAGTGAAAGGGGGTACAGGGTTGGCTACACCTTC. This encodes CASSERGYRVGYTF.

The chain uses TRBV2 and TRBJ2-1, with 12 bases that match TRBD2. Trimming took 8 bases from V and 8 from J; bases not matched to a gene: 13. CDR3 size: 16 residues. The germline V gene has CDR1 SNHLY and CDR2 FYNNEI. The CDR3 is CASSPLLAGGRDEQFF. CDR3 DNA sequence: TGTGCCAGCTCTCCACTACTAGCGGGGGGTCGGGATGAGCAGTTCTTC. Full variable domain (missing parts from reference TRBV2 and TRBJ2-1): EPEVTQTPSHQVTQMGQEVILRCVPISNHLYFYWYRQILGQKVEFLVSFYNNEISEKSEIFDDQFSVERPDGSNFTLKIRSTKLEDSAMYFCASSPLLAGGRDEQFFGPGTRLTVL.

CDR3 sequence: CASSLAVELAGSSYEQYF. In DNA, the CDR3 is TGTGCCAGCAGCTTAGCCGTCGAGTTAGCGGGGAGCTCCTACGAGCAGTACTTC. The chain uses TRBV7-2 and TRBJ2-7; 8 bases fit TRBD2. The CDR3 consists of 18 residues. The junction had 10 bases not matched to a gene; V was cut back by 0 bases and J by 0 bases. The germline gives CDR1 SGHTA, CDR2 FQGNSA.

V usage is TRBV6-5 and J usage is TRBJ2-1, with 10 bases matching TRBD2. Germline lookup yields CDR1 MNHEY and CDR2 SVGAGI. The V gene end was trimmed by 2 bases and the J gene end by 8 bases; junction bases not matched to a gene: 3. The length of the CDR3 is 14 residues. CDR3 amino acids: CASSYLAGAYEQFF. CDR3 bases: TGTGCCAGCAGTTACCTAGCGGGAGCCTATGAGCAGTTCTTC.

This clone was counted a few times. The rearrangement uses TRBV9 and TRBJ1-2; 7 bases map to TRBD1. Germline V lookup: CDR1 SGDLS, CDR2 YYNGEE. CDR3 length: 14 residues. After removal of 4 bases from V and 2 bases from J, the junction contained 5 bases not matched to a gene. The chain's CDR3 is CASSLSGQNYGYTF. The CDR3 DNA follows: TGTGCCAGCAGCCTCTCGGGACAGAACTATGGCTACACCTTC.

V usage is TRBV28 and J usage is TRBJ1-5; tentatively, D is TRBD1 (6 bases). The V end was cut by 10 bases, the J end by 3 bases, with 13 bases between. CDR1 MDHEN and CDR2 SYDVKM come from the germline V gene. The length of the CDR3 is 13 residues. The CDR3 DNA follows: TGTGCCACCACCGGGACACTCAATCAGCCCCAGCATTTT. Amino acid sequence: CATTGTLNQPQHF.

In DNA form, the CDR3 reads TGTGCCAGCAGTTTTGTGCAATCGGGGGAGCAGTACTTC. This codes for CASSFVQSGEQYF. This chain connects TRBV27 to TRBJ2-7, with D perhaps matching TRBD2 (5 bases). Trimming took off 3 bases at V and 7 bases at J, with 13 bases between the two ends. The CDR3 sequence is 13 residues long. Germline loops: CDR1 MNHEY, CDR2 SMNVEV (reference sequence).

This clone was detected only a few times. The chain uses TRBV4-1 and TRBJ2-7; 10 nucleotides agree with TRBD2. CDR1 is MGHRA and CDR2 is YSYEKL in the germline V gene. Trimming at V came to 3 bases and at J to 6 bases, leaving 14 bases not matched to a gene. This CDR3 has 17 residues. The DNA for the CDR3 is TGCGCCAGCAGCCAGGCACTAGCGGGAATCGTCGGGGGCGAGCAGTACTTC. Amino acid sequence: CASSQALAGIVGGEQYF.

The chain recombines TRBV7-6 with TRBJ2-3, with 9 bases matching TRBD1. Trimming cost V 3 bases and J 6 bases; bases outside gene matches: 4. CDR1 is SGHVS, CDR2 FNYEAQ, per germline. This CDR3 has 14 residues. CDR3 protein: CASSFRTGADTQYF. The DNA of the CDR3 is TGTGCCAGCAGCTTCAGGACAGGGGCGGATACGCAGTATTTT.

V gene TRBV9 combines with J gene TRBJ2-5; TRBD1 agrees at 12 bases. Germline CDR1 and CDR2: SGDLS and YYNGEE. The CDR3 spans 17 residues. J gave up 5 bases and V 0 bases, and 8 bases lay outside the gene matches. In DNA form, the CDR3 reads TGTGCCAGCAGCGTAGAAGCCGGGACAGGGGGCACGGAGACCCAGTACTTC. It encodes CASSVEAGTGGTETQYF.

The chain uses TRBV10-2 and TRBJ1-1; TRBD1 matches at 7 bases. J lost 5 bases, V lost 4 bases, and 7 bases had no gene match. The germline V gene has CDR1 WSHSY and CDR2 SAAADI. The CDR3 extends over 14 amino acids. The CDR3 DNA is TGCGCCAGCAGTGGACAGGGCTGGAGGACTGAAGCTTTCTTT. Residues: CASSGQGWRTEAFF.

The V gene is TRBV12-5, the J gene TRBJ2-7, with 9 bases fitting TRBD2. Losses at the gene ends were 0 bases for V and 7 bases for J; bases not matched to a gene: 7. This CDR3 spans 15 amino acids. The germline CDR1 and CDR2 sequences are LGHNT and FRNRAP. CDR3: CASGLVAGGFLEQYF. CDR3 DNA sequence: TGTGCTAGTGGTTTGGTTGCGGGGGGGTTCTTGGAGCAGTACTTC.